This T cell receptor (beta chain) came from a study of T-cell reconstitution after alpha-beta-depleted transplantation in children. This clonotype came up many times. Its antigen is as yet unknown. The authors prepared the TCRbeta library with unique molecular identifiers. TCRdb itself ran the PCR reads through MiXCR, one entry per CDR3 protein. The sample lists a few hundred thousand distinct CDR3 sequences, roughly 12% occurring once. V was clipped by 3 bases and J by 0 bases; unmatched bases: 10. The CDR3 has 19 amino acids. CDR1 SGHNT and CDR2 YYREEE come from the germline V gene (reference sequence). Study conclusions and caveats: The origin of high day-60 TCRbeta diversity in some patients lay in surviving recipient T cells and thymic progenitors. Once a year had passed after transplant, T-cell counts and diversity came mostly from newly produced T cells. Expanded clones from the graft, numbering several hundred, reportedly supplied alpha-beta T cells about two months after transplant.

The sequencing here drew on peripheral blood, taken 180 days after TCRalphabeta/CD19-depleted stem cell transplant. The sequence was collected from a male patient under 10 years old who had a stem cell transplant for chronic granulomatous disease, so the T cells may come from the graft donor. The chain employs TRBV5-4 and TRBJ2-1; 12 bases map to TRBD2. The CDR3 DNA sequence: TGTGCCAGCAGCTCCAGACTAGCGGGAGTGCCAAGCTCCTACAATGAGCAGTTCTTC. Amino acid sequence: CASSSRLAGVPSSYNEQFF.